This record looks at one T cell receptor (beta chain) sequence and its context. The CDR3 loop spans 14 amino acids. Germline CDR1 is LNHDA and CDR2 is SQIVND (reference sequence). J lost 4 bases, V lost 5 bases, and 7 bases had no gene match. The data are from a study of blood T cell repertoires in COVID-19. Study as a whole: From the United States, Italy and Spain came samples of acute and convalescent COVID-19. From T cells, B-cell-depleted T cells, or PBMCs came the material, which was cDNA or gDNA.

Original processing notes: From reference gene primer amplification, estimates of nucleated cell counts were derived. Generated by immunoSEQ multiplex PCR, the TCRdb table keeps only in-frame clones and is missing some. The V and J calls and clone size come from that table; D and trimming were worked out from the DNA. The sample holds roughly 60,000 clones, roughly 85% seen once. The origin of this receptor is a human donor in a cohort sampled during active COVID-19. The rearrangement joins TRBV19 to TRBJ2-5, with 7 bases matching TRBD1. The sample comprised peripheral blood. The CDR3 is CASSHTGDPETQYF. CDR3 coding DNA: TGTGCCAGTAGTCACACAGGGGACCCAGAGACCCAGTACTTC.